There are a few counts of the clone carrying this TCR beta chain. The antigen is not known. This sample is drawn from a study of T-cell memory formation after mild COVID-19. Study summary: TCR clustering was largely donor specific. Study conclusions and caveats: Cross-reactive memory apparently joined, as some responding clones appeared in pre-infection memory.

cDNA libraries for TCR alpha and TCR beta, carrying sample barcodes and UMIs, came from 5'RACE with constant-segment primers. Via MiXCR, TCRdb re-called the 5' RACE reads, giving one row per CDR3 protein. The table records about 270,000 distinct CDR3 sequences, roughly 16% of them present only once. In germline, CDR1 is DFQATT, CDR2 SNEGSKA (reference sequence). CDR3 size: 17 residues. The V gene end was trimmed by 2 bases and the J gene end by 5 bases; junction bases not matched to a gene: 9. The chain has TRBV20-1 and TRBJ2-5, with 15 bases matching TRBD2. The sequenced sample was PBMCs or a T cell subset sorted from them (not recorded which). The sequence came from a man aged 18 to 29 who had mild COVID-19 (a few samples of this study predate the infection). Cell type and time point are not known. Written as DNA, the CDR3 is TGCAGTGCTAGACCCGGGACTAGCGGGGGGACCTGGGAGACCCAGTACTTC. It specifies CSARPGTSGGTWETQYF.